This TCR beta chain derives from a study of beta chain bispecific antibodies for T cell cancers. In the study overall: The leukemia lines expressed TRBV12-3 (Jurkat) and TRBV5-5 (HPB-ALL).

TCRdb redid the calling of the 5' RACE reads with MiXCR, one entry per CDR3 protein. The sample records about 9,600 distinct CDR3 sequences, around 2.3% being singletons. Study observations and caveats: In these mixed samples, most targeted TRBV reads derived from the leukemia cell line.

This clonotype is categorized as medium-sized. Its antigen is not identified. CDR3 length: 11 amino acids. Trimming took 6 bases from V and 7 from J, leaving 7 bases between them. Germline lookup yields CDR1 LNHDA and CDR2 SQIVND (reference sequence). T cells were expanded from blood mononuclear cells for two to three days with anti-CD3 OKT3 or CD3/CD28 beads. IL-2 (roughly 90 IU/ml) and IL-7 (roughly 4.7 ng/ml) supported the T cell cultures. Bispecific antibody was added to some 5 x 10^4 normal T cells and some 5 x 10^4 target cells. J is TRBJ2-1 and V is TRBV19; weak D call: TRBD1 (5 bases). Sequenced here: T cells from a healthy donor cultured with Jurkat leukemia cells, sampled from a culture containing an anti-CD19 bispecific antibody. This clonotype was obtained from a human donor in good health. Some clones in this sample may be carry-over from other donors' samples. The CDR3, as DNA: TGTGCCAGTAGACAGGCGAATGAGCAGTTCTTC. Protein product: CASRQANEQFF.